The clone carrying this T cell receptor beta chain was observed once. Its antigen remains unidentified. Sequencing was performed with immunoSEQ multiplex PCR; in TCRdb, only in-frame clones are kept and a portion is missing. This table holds 15,000 to 20,000 clones, about 85% found once. Looked up from germline, CDR1 is MNHEY and CDR2 is SVGAGI. The CDR3 runs to 15 residues. The V and J ends lost 2 bases and 6 bases, in that order; junction bases with no gene match: 2. Controls had myeloablative marrow grafts with methotrexate and calcineurin inhibitor, sampled at 1 year. This sample was included in a study of T cells after posttransplantation cyclophosphamide. Study-wide points: Later post-transplant blood repertoires were often dominated by donor CD8+ memory clones. Recipient CMV seropositivity and CMV reactivation strongly tracked TRB clonality.

This sequence was found in a female patient between 18 and 30 years old who received an allogeneic stem cell transplant from an unrelated donor, was CMV-positive, and had acute and chronic GVHD. Some T cells may be the graft donor's. The V and J genes are TRBV6-5 and TRBJ2-2; 11 bases line up with TRBD1. Sample: PBMCs, taken after allogeneic stem cell transplant with calcineurin inhibitor and methotrexate. The CDR3 DNA is TGTGCCAGCAGTTACGGGACAGGGGGATCCGGGGAGCTGTTTTTT. Protein: CASSYGTGGSGELFF.